This paragraph covers one T cell receptor (beta chain) sequence. This clone was recorded once. Its antigen is currently not known. The input lacks base qualities; no much larger clone sits a single base away. CDR1 and CDR2 were assigned from the germline V gene (reference sequence) as SGHNT and YYREEE. Taken from cysteine to phenylalanine, the CDR3 has 15 residues. The read is trimmed to its CDR3 DNA, 45 bases read in frame from base 1. For this chain, trimming is 4 bases at the V end and 3 bases at the J end, and the number of junction bases without a gene match is 7. These data are taken from a study of technical replicates of blood from a handful of donors (dated by TCRdb to between 2016 and 2019). Libraries were made using the immunoSEQ multiplex PCR assay. TCRdb carries this immuneACCESS record with in-frame sequences only. Its versions omit some clonotypes, under half of them owing to an unresolved V gene in the studies checked, with the rest unexplained. Across this sample there are about 82,000 clones, with nearly 96% seen only once. Jointly, the top ten make up around 0.38% of the sample.

The chain couples TRBV5-4 to TRBJ2-3, with 8 junctional bases fitting TRBD2. Sample: T cells isolated from PBMCs. This receptor was taken from a human donor in good health. The nucleotides read TGTGCCAGCAGCGCAAGCGGGAGACCGACAGATACGCAGTATTTT. The encoded protein is CASSASGRPTDTQYF.